This is a list of T cell receptor beta chains from one sample in a study of T cell changes during pregnancy in multiple sclerosis. Profiled with immunoSEQ multiplex PCR; TCRdb holds only in-frame clones, not every one. The sample has roughly 36,000 clones; roughly 93% are singletons. Sequences were derived from peripheral blood, sampled in the second trimester of pregnancy. The receptor set was obtained from a female donor in good health, enrolled as a control in a pregnancy study. Both conserved end residues are part of each CDR3. D genes are given only for firm matches. Where a row states a size, it is once, few, many or the class of an expanded clone; other rows omit it.

CDR3 DNA: TGTGCCAGTCAGGGGTACGGGAACACTGAAGCTTTCTTT
CDR3 protein: CASQGYGNTEAFF
J gene: TRBJ1-1
V gene: TRBV19
D gene: -
clone size: -

CDR3 DNA: TGTGCCAGCAGCTGGACGGGGGAGAAGTTCTTC
CDR3 protein: CASSWTGEKFF
J gene: TRBJ2-1
V gene: TRBV5-6
D gene: -
clone size: -

CDR3 DNA: TGTGCCAGCAGCCTTGAGGCGGGCACCGGGGAGCTGTTTTTT
CDR3 protein: CASSLEAGTGELFF
J gene: TRBJ2-2
V gene: TRBV7-9
D gene: -
clone size: -

CDR3 DNA: TGTGCCAGCAGTCCAGCCACGGGACTAGCGGCTCATGAGCAGTTCTTC
CDR3 protein: CASSPATGLAAHEQFF
J gene: TRBJ2-1
V gene: TRBV27
D gene: TRBD2
clone size: -

CDR3 DNA: TGTGCCAGCAGTTACCCAGGGTTTGGGGAGCAGTACTTC
CDR3 protein: CASSYPGFGEQYF
J gene: TRBJ2-7
V gene: TRBV6-5
D gene: -
clone size: -

CDR3 DNA: TGCGCCAGCAGGGAGGACTCCTACGAGCAGTACTTC
CDR3 protein: CASREDSYEQYF
J gene: TRBJ2-7
V gene: TRBV5-1
D gene: -
clone size: -

CDR3 DNA: TGTGCCAGTAGTACAACAGGGGCTTCACGGACTGAAGCTTTCTTT
CDR3 protein: CASSTTGASRTEAFF
J gene: TRBJ1-1
V gene: TRBV19
D gene: TRBD1
clone size: -

CDR3 DNA: TGTGCCTGGAGGGGACTAGCGGGAGAGGCCGGGGAGCTGTTTTTT
CDR3 protein: CAWRGLAGEAGELFF
J gene: TRBJ2-2
V gene: TRBV30
D gene: TRBD2
clone size: medium-sized

CDR3 DNA: TGTGCCAGCAGCAAAGGGGGCAGCTATACGAACTATGGCTACACCTTC
CDR3 protein: CASSKGGSYTNYGYTF
J gene: TRBJ1-2
V gene: TRBV9
D gene: TRBD1
clone size: -

CDR3 DNA: TGCGCCAGCAGCCAAGGACGGGGGGATACGCAGTATTTT
CDR3 protein: CASSQGRGDTQYF
J gene: TRBJ2-3
V gene: TRBV4-1
D gene: -
clone size: -

CDR3 DNA: TGTGCCAGCAGTTTCTCTCCCCCAATGGCTAGCGGGAGGGGAAATGAGCAGTTCTTC
CDR3 protein: CASSFSPPMASGRGNEQFF
J gene: TRBJ2-1
V gene: TRBV11-1
D gene: TRBD2
clone size: -

CDR3 DNA: TGTGCCAGCAGCGCTAGACAGGGACGAGAGACCCAGTACTTC
CDR3 protein: CASSARQGRETQYF
J gene: TRBJ2-5
V gene: TRBV11-1
D gene: TRBD1
clone size: -

CDR3 DNA: TGTGCCAGCAGCTTAGGGCCGCGGGGGGGTAACACCGGGGAGCTGTTTTTT
CDR3 protein: CASSLGPRGGNTGELFF
J gene: TRBJ2-2
V gene: TRBV7-2
D gene: TRBD2
clone size: -

CDR3 DNA: TGTGCCAGCAGTGGCTCACCCGAGGGCAATCAGCCCCAGCATTTT
CDR3 protein: CASSGSPEGNQPQHF
J gene: TRBJ1-5
V gene: TRBV6-5
D gene: -
clone size: -

CDR3 DNA: TGTGCCAGTAGTATCCAGGGGTTCTCCTACGAGCAGTACTTC
CDR3 protein: CASSIQGFSYEQYF
J gene: TRBJ2-7
V gene: TRBV19
D gene: -
clone size: -

CDR3 DNA: TGTGCCAGCAAAATCCAGGGAGGGAACACTGAAGCTTTCTTT
CDR3 protein: CASKIQGGNTEAFF
J gene: TRBJ1-1
V gene: TRBV5-5
D gene: -
clone size: -

CDR3 DNA: TGCGCCAGCAGCCAAGGCCCAGGCTCTAACTATGGCTACACCTTC
CDR3 protein: CASSQGPGSNYGYTF
J gene: TRBJ1-2
V gene: TRBV4-1
D gene: -
clone size: -

CDR3 DNA: TGCGCCAGCAGCCAAGCGGCCAGAGGAGATGAGCAGTACTTC
CDR3 protein: CASSQAARGDEQYF
J gene: TRBJ2-7
V gene: TRBV4-1
D gene: -
clone size: -

CDR3 DNA: TGCAGCGCTTCGACAGGGCGTGCACCTGGGAACACTGAAGCTTTCTTT
CDR3 protein: CSASTGRAPGNTEAFF
J gene: TRBJ1-1
V gene: TRBV29-1
D gene: TRBD1
clone size: -

CDR3 DNA: TGTGCCAGCAGCCCCCGAGGGCCCAGCATCTCAGATAATTCACCCCTCCACTTT
CDR3 protein: CASSPRGPSISDNSPLHF
J gene: TRBJ1-6
V gene: TRBV11-1
D gene: -
clone size: -

CDR3 DNA: TGTGCCAGCAGTTACGTGGGGCCCTCACCCCTCCACTTT
CDR3 protein: CASSYVGPSPLHF
J gene: TRBJ1-6
V gene: TRBV6-5
D gene: -
clone size: few

CDR3 DNA: TGCAGCGTTGAGGACGGACTCTATGGCTACACCTTC
CDR3 protein: CSVEDGLYGYTF
J gene: TRBJ1-2
V gene: TRBV29-1
D gene: -
clone size: -

CDR3 DNA: TGTGCCATCAGGGGTATCGGAGATTCACCCCTCCACTTT
CDR3 protein: CAIRGIGDSPLHF
J gene: TRBJ1-6
V gene: TRBV10-3
D gene: -
clone size: -

CDR3 DNA: TGTGCCGCGACTAGCGGGAGCTACGAGCAGTACTTC
CDR3 protein: CAATSGSYEQYF
J gene: TRBJ2-7
V gene: TRBV7-9
D gene: TRBD2
clone size: -

CDR3 DNA: TGTGCCAGCAGCTCCCCCGGGGGGCCCCAAGAGACCCAGTACTTC
CDR3 protein: CASSSPGGPQETQYF
J gene: TRBJ2-5
V gene: TRBV7-9
D gene: -
clone size: -

CDR3 DNA: TGCGCCAGCAGCCTGACGGGGGGCGCGGGATACGAGCAGTACTTC
CDR3 protein: CASSLTGGAGYEQYF
J gene: TRBJ2-7
V gene: TRBV5-1
D gene: -
clone size: once

CDR3 DNA: TGCGCCAGCAGCCAGGGGGAGTCTGGGCGGGGGGGCCTTGCCTACGAGCAGTACTTC
CDR3 protein: CASSQGESGRGGLAYEQYF
J gene: TRBJ2-7
V gene: TRBV4-3
D gene: TRBD2
clone size: -

CDR3 DNA: TGTGCCAGCAGCGCGGCGGGGGGGGCAGGGGCCTACGAGCAGTACTTC
CDR3 protein: CASSAAGGAGAYEQYF
J gene: TRBJ2-7
V gene: TRBV7-9
D gene: TRBD2
clone size: -

CDR3 DNA: TGTGCCAGCAGCTTAGCTACTCCAACTCACTACAATGAGCAGTTCTTC
CDR3 protein: CASSLATPTHYNEQFF
J gene: TRBJ2-1
V gene: TRBV11-3
D gene: -
clone size: -

CDR3 DNA: TGTGCCAGCAGCTTCCGGAGGGTGATCACCGGGGAGCTGTTTTTT
CDR3 protein: CASSFRRVITGELFF
J gene: TRBJ2-2
V gene: TRBV7-2
D gene: -
clone size: -

CDR3 DNA: TGTGCCAGCTCATCAAAGGGACTAGGATTGACCGGGGAGCTGTTTTTT
CDR3 protein: CASSSKGLGLTGELFF
J gene: TRBJ2-2
V gene: TRBV18
D gene: TRBD2
clone size: -

CDR3 DNA: TGTGCCAGCAGTGAAACGACTCGAGGGGAGCAGTTCTTC
CDR3 protein: CASSETTRGEQFF
J gene: TRBJ2-1
V gene: TRBV2
D gene: -
clone size: few

CDR3 DNA: TGTGCCAGCAGTTTAGGGACAGGAAATCAGCCCCAGCATTTT
CDR3 protein: CASSLGTGNQPQHF
J gene: TRBJ1-5
V gene: TRBV28
D gene: TRBD1
clone size: -

CDR3 DNA: TGTGCCAGCAGCCAAGCGGGACTAGCCTACGAGCAGTACTTC
CDR3 protein: CASSQAGLAYEQYF
J gene: TRBJ2-7
V gene: TRBV14
D gene: TRBD2
clone size: -

CDR3 DNA: TGTGCTAGTGGCTCTAGCGGGAGGGCCTCCGGGGAGCTGTTTTTT
CDR3 protein: CASGSSGRASGELFF
J gene: TRBJ2-2
V gene: TRBV12-5
D gene: TRBD2
clone size: -

CDR3 DNA: TGTGCCAGCAACGGGGGGCGTAGCACAGATACGCAGTATTTT
CDR3 protein: CASNGGRSTDTQYF
J gene: TRBJ2-3
V gene: TRBV9
D gene: -
clone size: -

CDR3 DNA: TGTGCCAGTAGTTCAGGACAGGGGGCGTATGTTGAGACCCAGTACTTC
CDR3 protein: CASSSGQGAYVETQYF
J gene: TRBJ2-5
V gene: TRBV19
D gene: TRBD1
clone size: -

CDR3 DNA: TGTGCCAGCCAAAGAGGCAATGAGCAGTTCTTC
CDR3 protein: CASQRGNEQFF
J gene: TRBJ2-1
V gene: TRBV6-6
D gene: -
clone size: -

CDR3 DNA: TGTGCCAGCAGCCAAGACAGGGTCGCCGCTAATGAAAAACTGTTTTTT
CDR3 protein: CASSQDRVAANEKLFF
J gene: TRBJ1-4
V gene: TRBV4-2
D gene: -
clone size: -

CDR3 DNA: TGTGCCAGCAGCTTGTTAGTTGGAGAGTCCTACGAGCAGTACTTC
CDR3 protein: CASSLLVGESYEQYF
J gene: TRBJ2-7
V gene: TRBV5-6
D gene: -
clone size: -

CDR3 DNA: TGTGCCAGCAGCCCGAGCGGGATCCACACAGATACGCAGTATTTT
CDR3 protein: CASSPSGIHTDTQYF
J gene: TRBJ2-3
V gene: TRBV7-2
D gene: TRBD2
clone size: few

CDR3 DNA: TGTGCCAGCAGCTCGACCCCGACAGGGGACTATGGCTACACCTTC
CDR3 protein: CASSSTPTGDYGYTF
J gene: TRBJ1-2
V gene: TRBV5-8
D gene: TRBD1
clone size: -

CDR3 DNA: TGTGCCAGCAGCTTGATCTTCGGCACAGATACGCAGTATTTT
CDR3 protein: CASSLIFGTDTQYF
J gene: TRBJ2-3
V gene: TRBV5-6
D gene: -
clone size: -

CDR3 DNA: TGTGCCAGCAGCCTGGGGCTAGCGTCTCTCAATGAGCAGTTCTTC
CDR3 protein: CASSLGLASLNEQFF
J gene: TRBJ2-1
V gene: TRBV5-4
D gene: -
clone size: -

CDR3 DNA: TGCGCCAGCAGCTTGACAGGGGGTCTTTCCTACGAGCAGTACTTC
CDR3 protein: CASSLTGGLSYEQYF
J gene: TRBJ2-7
V gene: TRBV5-1
D gene: TRBD1
clone size: -

CDR3 DNA: TGTGCCAGTAGCCTGCCGGGAGAAAAACTGTTTTTT
CDR3 protein: CASSLPGEKLFF
J gene: TRBJ1-4
V gene: TRBV19
D gene: -
clone size: -

CDR3 DNA: TGTGCCAGCAGCCTAGCCCAGGGGTCCACTGAAGCTTTCTTT
CDR3 protein: CASSLAQGSTEAFF
J gene: TRBJ1-1
V gene: TRBV14
D gene: -
clone size: -

CDR3 DNA: TGTGCCACCAGCAGAGGGCAGGGCTCCTCTGGAAACACCATATATTTT
CDR3 protein: CATSRGQGSSGNTIYF
J gene: TRBJ1-3
V gene: TRBV15
D gene: -
clone size: -

CDR3 DNA: TGTGCCAGCAGCTTAAAGGGGAAGGGGAACACTGAAGCTTTCTTT
CDR3 protein: CASSLKGKGNTEAFF
J gene: TRBJ1-1
V gene: TRBV7-2
D gene: -
clone size: -

CDR3 DNA: TGTGCCAGCAGCTGGATGCGGCCCAGTGGCACAGATACGCAGTATTTT
CDR3 protein: CASSWMRPSGTDTQYF
J gene: TRBJ2-3
V gene: TRBV13
D gene: -
clone size: -

CDR3 DNA: TGTGCCAGCAGCTTGGGCAGGAATTCACCCCTCCACTTT
CDR3 protein: CASSLGRNSPLHF
J gene: TRBJ1-6
V gene: TRBV5-6
D gene: -
clone size: -

CDR3 DNA: TGTGCCAGCTCACCGACAGTCCAAGAGACCCAGTACTTC
CDR3 protein: CASSPTVQETQYF
J gene: TRBJ2-5
V gene: TRBV18
D gene: -
clone size: -

CDR3 DNA: TGCGCCAGCAGCCAAGACCCCCGGACAGGGTTTTATGGCTACACCTTC
CDR3 protein: CASSQDPRTGFYGYTF
J gene: TRBJ1-2
V gene: TRBV4-3
D gene: TRBD1
clone size: -

CDR3 DNA: TGTGCCATCAGTGAGGGCTACACTGAAGCTTTCTTT
CDR3 protein: CAISEGYTEAFF
J gene: TRBJ1-1
V gene: TRBV10-3
D gene: -
clone size: -

CDR3 DNA: TGTGCCAGCAGTGAAGCGCTGGGCAGAGCCGCCGAGCAGTACTTC
CDR3 protein: CASSEALGRAAEQYF
J gene: TRBJ2-7
V gene: TRBV2
D gene: -
clone size: -